The clone carrying this TCR beta chain was seen only once. This specimen belongs to a study of blood T cell repertoires in COVID-19. Overall study: Samples representing acute and convalescent COVID-19 were sourced from the United States, Italy and Spain. Sources were T cells, B-cell-depleted T cells, or PBMCs; the material itself was cDNA or gDNA.

Per the study methods: Nucleated cell number was recorded as an estimate derived from reference gene primer amplification. The table came from immunoSEQ multiplex PCR; TCRdb's copy has only in-frame clones and leaves some out. V, J and clone size are taken as reported in that table, and D and trimming were inferred from the DNA itself. The data show more than 200,000 clones, with over 70% seen just once and around 8.7% held by the top ten. Germline V gene data show CDR1 as MDHEN and CDR2 as SYDVKM. The V segment lost 5 bases and the J segment 7 bases; nucleotides outside the gene matches: 8. CDR3 length equals 14 residues.

The chain combines TRBV28 with TRBJ1-1, with 9 bases aligning to TRBD1. Sequenced: peripheral blood. This TCR derives from a woman in her forties or fifties with acute or convalescent COVID-19. In DNA, the CDR3 is TGTGCCAGCAGTCAAATAACAGGGGGCGATGAAGCTTTCTTT. Protein: CASSQITGGDEAFF.